This T cell receptor (beta chain) was profiled in a study of beta chain features in type 1 diabetes. Study-wide results and limits: Researchers report that Type 1 diabetes patients had moderately but significantly shorter TCRB CDR3s across all four CD4+ subsets.

CDR1 is LNHNV and CDR2 is YYDKDF in the germline V gene (reference sequence). This CDR3 has 14 residues. The trim removed 5 bases at V and 8 bases at J, leaving 9 bases unmatched. As regards this clone: Its target is unknown.

The entirety of the isolated RNA underwent reverse transcription, so expressed TCRB transcripts were sequenced. Sequencing was performed with immunoSEQ multiplex PCR; in TCRdb, only in-frame clones are kept and a portion is missing. Of about 660,000 clones detected, more than 12% appear once; the ten largest clones hold roughly 0.04%. The V and J genes are TRBV15 and TRBJ2-1; 7 nucleotides align to TRBD1. The source is a man younger than 35 with type 1 diabetes. The specimen sequenced was naive CD4+ T cells from blood. The CDR3 bases are TGTGCCACCAGCCAGAGACAGGGTTTGCATGAGCAGTTCTTC. Protein product: CATSQRQGLHEQFF.